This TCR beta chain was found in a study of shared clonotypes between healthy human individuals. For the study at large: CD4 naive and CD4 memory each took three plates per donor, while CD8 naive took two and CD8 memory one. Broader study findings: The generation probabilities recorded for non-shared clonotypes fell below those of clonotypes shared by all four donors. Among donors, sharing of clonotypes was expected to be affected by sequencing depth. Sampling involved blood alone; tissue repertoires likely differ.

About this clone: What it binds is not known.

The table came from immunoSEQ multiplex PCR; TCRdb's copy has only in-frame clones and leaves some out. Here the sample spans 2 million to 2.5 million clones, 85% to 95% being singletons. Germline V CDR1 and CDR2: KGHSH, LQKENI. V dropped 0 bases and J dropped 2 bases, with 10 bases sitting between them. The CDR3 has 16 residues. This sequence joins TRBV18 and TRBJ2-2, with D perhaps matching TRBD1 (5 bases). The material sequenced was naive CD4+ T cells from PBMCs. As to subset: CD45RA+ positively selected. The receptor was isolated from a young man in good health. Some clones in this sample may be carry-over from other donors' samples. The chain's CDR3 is CASSPPGHHNTGELFF. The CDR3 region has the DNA TGTGCCAGCTCACCACCCGGACATCACAACACCGGGGAGCTGTTTTTT.